Following are 27 T cell receptor beta chains from one sample sequenced in a study of cytomegalovirus exposure and HLA in healthy donors. Generated by immunoSEQ multiplex PCR, the TCRdb table keeps only in-frame clones and is missing some. The sample lists fewer than 250,000 clones; about 86% were seen once. Specimen: PBMCs. These receptors came from a man aged 18-30 years in good health and CMV-seronegative.

The gene calls are TRBV4-3 and TRBJ2-1, with 9 bases that match TRBD1. The germline V gene encodes CDR1 LGHNA and CDR2 YSLEER. V shed 8 bases and J 3 bases; nucleotides not matched to a gene: 11. The CDR3 has 16 residues. For the CDR3, the DNA is TGCGCCAGCTCCTCCGGGACAGGGCTCAACTACAATGAGCAGTTCTTC. It is translated as CASSSGTGLNYNEQFF.

This clone has just one count. This chain connects TRBV9 to TRBJ1-4; 8 bases line up with TRBD1. The CDR3 spans 14 residues. With 4 bases clipped from V and 2 bases from J, the junction kept 1 base outside the gene matches. The germline gives CDR1 SGDLS, CDR2 YYNGEE. CDR3 protein: CASSRDRTNEKLFF. The CDR3 DNA reads as TGTGCCAGCAGCCGGGACAGGACTAATGAAAAACTGTTTTTT.

This sequence joins TRBV6-4 and TRBJ2-7, with a possible D match to TRBD1 (6 bases). The CDR3 spans 13 residues. The germline CDR1 and CDR2 sequences are MRHNA and SNTAGT. The CDR3 DNA reads TGTGCGGCGCGTCACAGGGCCCCCTACGAGCAGTACTTC. Residues: CAARHRAPYEQYF.

The chain links TRBV7-2 to TRBJ1-5; tentative D call: TRBD1 (5 bases). V lost 5 bases to trimming and J lost 1 base, with 15 bases between them. The CDR3 has 16 amino acids. The germline gives CDR1 SGHTA, CDR2 FQGNSA. CDR3 bases: TGTGCCAGCAGCCCCCAGGGTGCGTTAAGCAATCAGCCCCAGCATTTT. It translates to CASSPQGALSNQPQHF.

CDR3 DNA: TGTGCCAGCAGCTCCAGGGGGCCCTCTGAAGCTTTCTTT. It specifies CASSSRGPSEAFF. This chain uses TRBV5-4 with TRBJ1-1, with 8 bases aligning to TRBD1. The CDR3 is 13 amino acids. Trimming took 3 bases from V and 6 from J; bases not matched to a gene: 4. Per the germline V gene, CDR1 is SGHNT and CDR2 is YYREEE (reference sequence). The full variable domain, rest sourced from reference TRBV5-4 and TRBJ1-1, is ETGVTQSPTHLIKTRGQQVTLRCSSQSGHNTVSWYQQALGQGPQFIFQYYREEENGRGNFPPRFSGLQFPNYSSELNVNALELDDSALYLCASSSRGPSEAFFGQGTRLTVV.

The rearrangement joins TRBV4-2 to TRBJ2-7; 12 positions agree with TRBD2. V shed 4 bases and J 6 bases; nucleotides not matched to a gene: 4. CDR1 and CDR2 (germline): LGHNA, YNFKEQ. The length of the CDR3 is 14 residues. The CDR3 bases are TGTGCCAGCAGCCCGGGACTAGCGGGTTTCGAGCAGTACTTC. As protein: CASSPGLAGFEQYF.

The chain employs TRBV18 and TRBJ1-1; D is possibly TRBD1 (6 bases). Trimming removed 4 bases from V and 5 bases from J, with 20 bases in between. CDR1 is KGHSH and CDR2 is LQKENI in the germline V gene. The CDR3 is 16 amino acids. CDR3 nucleotides: TGTGCCAGCTCACAAGACACGGGGGGCGCTTTAACTGAAGCTTTCTTT. Amino acids: CASSQDTGGALTEAFF.

The J gene is TRBJ2-2, the V gene TRBV19; no firm D call. V lost 6 bases to trimming and J lost 7 bases, with 12 bases between them. Germline V gives CDR1 LNHDA, CDR2 SQIVND (reference sequence). This CDR3 region has 13 residues. CDR3 DNA: TGTGCCAGTAGCTATGTCATGGTCGGGGAGCTGTTTTTT. Its translation is CASSYVMVGELFF. The complete variable domain, with remaining parts taken from reference TRBV19 and TRBJ2-2, reads DGGITQSPKYLFRKEGQNVTLSCEQNLNHDAMYWYRQDPGQGLRLIYYSQIVNDFQKGDIAEGYSVSREKKESFPLTVTSAQKNPTAFYLCASSYVMVGELFFGEGSRLTVL.

J is TRBJ1-2 and V is TRBV19, with TRBD1 matching over 9 bases. Germline V gives CDR1 LNHDA, CDR2 SQIVND (reference sequence). Unmatched junction bases numbered 8, after V lost 6 bases and J lost 3 bases. The CDR3 sequence is 15 residues long. The CDR3 nucleotides are TGTGCCAGTAGGGACGGACAGGGGAGTTACTATGGCTACACCTTC. Amino acids: CASRDGQGSYYGYTF. The complete variable domain, with remaining parts taken from reference TRBV19 and TRBJ1-2, reads DGGITQSPKYLFRKEGQNVTLSCEQNLNHDAMYWYRQDPGQGLRLIYYSQIVNDFQKGDIAEGYSVSREKKESFPLTVTSAQKNPTAFYLCASRDGQGSYYGYTFGSGTRLTVV.

J is TRBJ2-1 and V is TRBV4-3; 9 nucleotides agree with TRBD1. Germline loops: CDR1 LGHNA, CDR2 YSLEER. V trimming: 4 bases; J trimming: 8 bases; junction bases outside the gene matches: 6. The CDR3 length is 14 residues. The CDR3 nucleotides are TGCGCCAGCAGCCCCGGGACAGGGAATTATGAGCAGTTCTTC. Translation gives CASSPGTGNYEQFF.

The chain carries TRBV11-3 and TRBJ2-1; 8 nucleotides align to TRBD2. Trimming at V came to 0 bases and at J to 5 bases, leaving 9 bases not matched to a gene. Germline CDR1 reads SGHNT; CDR2 reads YENEEA. This CDR3 is built from 17 residues. The CDR3 nucleotides read TGTGCCAGCAGCTTAGATTGGAGCGGGGGAGCAAACAATGAGCAGTTCTTC. Its protein product is CASSLDWSGGANNEQFF.

The chain has TRBV27 and TRBJ2-3; weak D call: TRBD2 (5 bases). The germline V gene encodes CDR1 MNHEY and CDR2 SMNVEV (reference sequence). The CDR3 consists of 20 residues. Trimming cost V 2 bases and J 2 bases, with 26 bases left between them. This CDR3 is CASSLIMGSRSQKNTDTQYF. The CDR3 DNA is TGTGCCAGCAGTTTAATAATGGGGAGTCGCAGTCAGAAAAACACAGATACGCAGTATTTT.

The rearrangement uses TRBV5-1 and TRBJ2-3; TRBD2 agrees at 8 bases. The germline CDR1 and CDR2 sequences are SGHRS and YFSETQ. The V and J ends lost 6 bases and 0 bases, in that order; junction bases with no gene match: 6. This CDR3 comprises 15 residues. The CDR3, as DNA: TGCGCCAGCAAGGTAGCGGGAATTAGCACAGATACGCAGTATTTT. This translates into CASKVAGISTDTQYF.

V gene TRBV7-8 combines with J gene TRBJ1-5; no clear D gene. V was pared by 5 bases and J by 7 bases, with 21 bases between. The CDR3 runs 16 residues. Germline V gives CDR1 SGHVS, CDR2 FQNEAQ. The CDR3 reads CASSPGRLTLRQPQHF. The CDR3 nucleotides read TGTGCCAGCAGCCCAGGTCGGTTGACACTCAGACAGCCCCAGCATTTT.

The V gene is TRBV29-1, the J gene TRBJ2-1, with D uncertain. Trimming cost V 4 bases and J 6 bases, with 10 bases left between them. CDR3 length: 12 residues. Germline CDR1 reads SQVTM; CDR2 reads ANQGSEA. In DNA form, the CDR3 reads TGCAGCGTTGGTACTACTCCCAATGAGCAGTTCTTC. Translating it yields CSVGTTPNEQFF.

The gene calls are TRBV6-5 and TRBJ2-7; the match to TRBD1 covers 8 bases. V shed 8 bases, J shed 5 bases, and the junction held 5 bases outside the gene matches. Per germline, CDR1 MNHEY and CDR2 SVGAGI. CDR3 length: 12 residues. The CDR3, as DNA: TGTGCCAGCGGGCAGGGGGCTAACGAGCAGTACTTC. Translating gives CASGQGANEQYF.

The rearrangement uses TRBV28 and TRBJ2-2; D is perhaps TRBD2 (5 bases). Trimming shortened V by 6 bases and J by 6 bases, and 8 bases separated the two germline ends. The CDR3 contains 12 residues. Per germline, CDR1 MDHEN and CDR2 SYDVKM. The CDR3 nucleotides read TGTGCCAGCAGATTCGGGGCCGGGGAGCTGTTTTTT. Its translation is CASRFGAGELFF. Variable domain in full (rest from reference TRBV28 and TRBJ2-2): DVKVTQSSRYLVKRTGEKVFLECVQDMDHENMFWYRQDPGLGLRLIYFSYDVKMKEKGDIPEGYSVSREKKERFSLILESASTNQTSMYLCASRFGAGELFFGEGSRLTVL.

The V and J genes are TRBV5-1 and TRBJ2-1; tentatively, D is TRBD1 (5 bases). V gave up 0 bases and J gave up 2 bases, with 9 bases separating them. This CDR3 region has 15 residues. Germline-derived CDR1 and CDR2 are SGHRS and YFSETQ. The CDR3 is CASSLEGAAYNEQFF. DNA for the CDR3: TGCGCCAGCAGCTTGGAAGGGGCGGCCTACAATGAGCAGTTCTTC.

The rearrangement links TRBV7-9 to TRBJ2-3; 10 bases are a match to TRBD2. In germline, CDR1 is SEHNR, CDR2 FQNEAQ (reference sequence). V was clipped by 4 bases and J by 6 bases; unmatched bases: 10. The CDR3 contains 16 residues. The CDR3 nucleotides are TGTGCCAGCAGCTCCAAACTAGCGGGGTACCCGGATACGCAGTATTTT. The encoded protein is CASSSKLAGYPDTQYF. The complete variable domain, with remaining parts taken from reference TRBV7-9 and TRBJ2-3, reads DTGVSQNPRHKITKRGQNVTFRCDPISEHNRLYWYRQTLGQGPEFLTYFQNEAQLEKSRLLSDRFSAERPKGSFSTLEIQRTEQGDSAMYLCASSSKLAGYPDTQYFGPGTRLTVL.

This clone was observed a few times. The V gene is TRBV10-3, the J gene TRBJ1-1; D remains ambiguous. CDR1 ENHRY and CDR2 SYGVKD come from the germline V gene. CDR3 length: 13 amino acids. Trimming left V 11 bases short and J 1 base short, with 14 bases between. The CDR3 coding sequence is TGTGCCGTCTCACAGAGGGAGAACACTGAAGCTTTCTTT. This gives the protein CAVSQRENTEAFF.

V gene TRBV6-6 combines with J gene TRBJ2-7, with D maybe TRBD2 (6 bases). The germline V gene has CDR1 MNHNY and CDR2 SVGAGI (reference sequence). CDR3 length: 14 residues. Between the trimmed V and J ends, which lost 0 bases and 6 bases, there was a span of 12 bases. CDR3 in DNA: TGTGCCAGCAGTTACTCACCGGACTATATCGAGCAGTACTTC. As protein: CASSYSPDYIEQYF.

This clone was counted a few times. The CDR3 region is CASSFYSGTGLYNEQFF. In DNA, the CDR3 is TGTGCCAGCAGTTTCTACTCCGGGACAGGGCTGTACAATGAGCAGTTCTTC. The chain combines TRBV25-1 with TRBJ2-1; 9 bases are shared with TRBD1. Looked up from germline, CDR1 is MGHDK and CDR2 is SYGVNS. This CDR3 is built from 17 residues. V was clipped by 5 bases and J by 4 bases; unmatched bases: 12.

The chain uses TRBV7-2 and TRBJ2-7; D uncertain. This CDR3 comprises 12 residues. Trimming pared 5 bases from V and 1 base from J, leaving 6 bases between. In germline, CDR1 is SGHTA, CDR2 FQGNSA. The CDR3 protein is CASSPVSYEQYF. In nucleotides, the CDR3 is TGTGCCAGCAGCCCTGTATCCTACGAGCAGTACTTC.

With regard to this clone: This specimen includes other DNA sequences encoding the same CDR3. V and J are TRBV7-8 and TRBJ2-7; D not resolved. The germline V gene has CDR1 SGHVS and CDR2 FQNEAQ. The CDR3 has 12 residues. V lost 0 bases to trimming and J lost 4 bases, with 4 bases between them. The CDR3 nucleotides read TGTGCCAGCAGCTTAGCTCGGTACGAGCAGTACTTC. Translated: CASSLARYEQYF.

A few counts support this clone. The chain joins TRBV7-8 to TRBJ1-6; TRBD1 matches at 9 bases. The CDR3 is 17 amino acids. After removal of 5 bases from V and 7 bases from J, the junction contained 12 bases not matched to a gene. Looked up from germline, CDR1 is SGHVS and CDR2 is FQNEAQ. CDR3 nucleotide sequence: TGTGCCAGCAGCCCCCGAGGGGGACAGGGCTCCAATTCACCCCTCCACTTT. Translated, it gives CASSPRGGQGSNSPLHF.

The chain recombines TRBV5-1 with TRBJ1-1; no clear D gene. Trimming removed 0 bases from V and 12 bases from J, with 9 bases in between. The V gene's germline CDR1 is SGHRS and CDR2 YFSETQ. There are 11 residues in the CDR3. CDR3 in amino acids: CASSLDRESFF. CDR3 nucleotide sequence: TGCGCCAGCAGCTTGGACCGCGAGTCTTTCTTT.

The gene calls are TRBV7-6 and TRBJ2-2, with TRBD2 as a possible D gene (6 bases). The V end was cut by 5 bases, the J end by 4 bases, with 23 bases between. Germline-derived CDR1 and CDR2 are SGHVS and FNYEAQ. The CDR3 covers 18 residues. Here the CDR3 reads CASSGTSGAGRGTGELFF. CDR3 nucleotides: TGTGCCAGCAGCGGGACTTCCGGGGCGGGGAGAGGCACCGGGGAGCTGTTTTTT.